Detailed here is one T cell receptor (beta chain). Antigen specificity is unknown. This was a survey-level run. The protocol was immunoSEQ multiplex PCR, while the TCRdb copy is restricted to in-frame clones and leaves out a portion. The sample lists tens of thousands of clones, 71% occurring once. This specimen comes from a study of pediatric ulcerative colitis. Study results and caveats: All ulcerative colitis patients, but no controls, carried a couple of rectal clonotypes.

Rectal tissue came from one to two pinch biopsies taken at colonoscopy. Before the diagnostic colonoscopy, ulcerative colitis patients were free of immunosuppressive medication. The CDR3 consists of 15 residues. Germline CDR1 reads KGHSH; CDR2 reads LQKENI. The V gene lost 2 bases and the J gene lost 1 base, with 11 bases spanning the gap. Sequenced: gut tissue. The origin of this receptor is a boy younger than 18 with severe ulcerative colitis. V is TRBV18 and J is TRBJ1-1; TRBD1 is a possible D gene (5 bases). The CDR3 reads CASSPMTVQNTEAFF. CDR3 nucleotides: TGTGCCAGCTCACCAATGACAGTTCAGAACACTGAAGCTTTCTTT.